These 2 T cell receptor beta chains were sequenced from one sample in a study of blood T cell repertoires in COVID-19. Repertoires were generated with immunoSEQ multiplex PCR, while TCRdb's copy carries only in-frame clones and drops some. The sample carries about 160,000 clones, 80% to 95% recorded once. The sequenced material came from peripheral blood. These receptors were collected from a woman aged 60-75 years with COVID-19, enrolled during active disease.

The CDR3 spells CSVNRQGTNTEAFF. CDR3 sequence (DNA): TGCAGCGTCAACCGCCAGGGGACGAACACTGAAGCTTTCTTT. This chain links TRBV29-1 with TRBJ1-1, with D possibly being TRBD1 (6 bases). The length of the CDR3 is 14 residues. The germline gives CDR1 SQVTM, CDR2 ANQGSEA. The V end lost 6 bases, the J end lost 1 base, and 15 bases lay between the germline ends.

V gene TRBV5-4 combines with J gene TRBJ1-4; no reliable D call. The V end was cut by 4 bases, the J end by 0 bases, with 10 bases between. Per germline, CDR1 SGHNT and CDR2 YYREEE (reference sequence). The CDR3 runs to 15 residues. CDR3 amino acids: CASSGGIATNEKLFF. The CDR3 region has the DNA TGTGCCAGCAGCGGCGGAATCGCAACTAATGAAAAACTGTTTTTT.